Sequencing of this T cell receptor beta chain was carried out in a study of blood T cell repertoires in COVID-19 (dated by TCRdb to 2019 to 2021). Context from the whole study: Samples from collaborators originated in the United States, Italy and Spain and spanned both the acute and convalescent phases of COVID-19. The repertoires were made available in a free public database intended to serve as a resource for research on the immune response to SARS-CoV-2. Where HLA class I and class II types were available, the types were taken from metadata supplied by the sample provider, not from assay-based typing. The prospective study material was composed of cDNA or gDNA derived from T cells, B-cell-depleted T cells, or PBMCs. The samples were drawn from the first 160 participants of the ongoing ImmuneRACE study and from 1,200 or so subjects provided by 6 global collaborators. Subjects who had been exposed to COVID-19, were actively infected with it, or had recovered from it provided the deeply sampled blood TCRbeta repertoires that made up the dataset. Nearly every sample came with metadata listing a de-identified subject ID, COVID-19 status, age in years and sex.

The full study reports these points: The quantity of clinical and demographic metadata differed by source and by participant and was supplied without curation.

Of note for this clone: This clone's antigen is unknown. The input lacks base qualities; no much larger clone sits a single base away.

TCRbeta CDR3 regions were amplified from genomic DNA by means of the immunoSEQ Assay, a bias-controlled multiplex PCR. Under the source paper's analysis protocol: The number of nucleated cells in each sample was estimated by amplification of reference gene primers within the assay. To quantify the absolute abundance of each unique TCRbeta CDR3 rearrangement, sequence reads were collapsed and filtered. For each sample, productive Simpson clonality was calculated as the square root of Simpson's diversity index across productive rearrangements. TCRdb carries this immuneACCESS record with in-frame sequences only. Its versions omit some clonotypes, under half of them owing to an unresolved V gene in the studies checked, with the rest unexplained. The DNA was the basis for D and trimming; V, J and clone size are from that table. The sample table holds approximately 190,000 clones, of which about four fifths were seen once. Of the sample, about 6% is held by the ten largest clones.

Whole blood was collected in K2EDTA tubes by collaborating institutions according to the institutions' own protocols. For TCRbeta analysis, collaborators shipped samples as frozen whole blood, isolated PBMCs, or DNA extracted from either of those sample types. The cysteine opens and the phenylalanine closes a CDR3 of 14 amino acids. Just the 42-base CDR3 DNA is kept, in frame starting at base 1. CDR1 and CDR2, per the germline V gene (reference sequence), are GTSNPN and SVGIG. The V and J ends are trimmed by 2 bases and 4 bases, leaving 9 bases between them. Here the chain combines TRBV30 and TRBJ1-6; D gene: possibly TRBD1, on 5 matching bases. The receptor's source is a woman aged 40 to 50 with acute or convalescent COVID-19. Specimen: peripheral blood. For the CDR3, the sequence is CAWSWGVYNSPLHF. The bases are TGTGCCTGGAGTTGGGGGGTATATAATTCACCCCTCCACTTT. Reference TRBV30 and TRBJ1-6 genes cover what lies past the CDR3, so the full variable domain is SQTIHQWPATLVQPVGSPLSLECTVEGTSNPNLYWYRQAAGRGLQLLFYSVGIGQISSEVPQNLSASRPQDRQFILSSKKLLLSDSGFYLCAWSWGVYNSPLHFGNGTRLTVT.